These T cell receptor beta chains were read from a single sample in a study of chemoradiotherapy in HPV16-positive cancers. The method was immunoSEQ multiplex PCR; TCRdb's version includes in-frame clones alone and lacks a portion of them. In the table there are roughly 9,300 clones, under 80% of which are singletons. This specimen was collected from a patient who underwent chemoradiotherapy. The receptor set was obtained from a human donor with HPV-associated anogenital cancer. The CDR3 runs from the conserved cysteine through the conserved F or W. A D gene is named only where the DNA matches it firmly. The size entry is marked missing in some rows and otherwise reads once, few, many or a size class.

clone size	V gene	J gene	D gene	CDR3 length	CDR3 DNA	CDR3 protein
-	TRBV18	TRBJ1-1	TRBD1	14	TGTGCCAGCTCACAGGGACAGGGAAACACTGAAGCTTTCTTT	CASSQGQGNTEAFF
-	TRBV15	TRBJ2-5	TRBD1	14	TGTGCCACCAGCAGAGACAGGGGGCAGGAGACCCAGTACTTC	CATSRDRGQETQYF
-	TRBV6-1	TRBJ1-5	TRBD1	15	TGTGCCAGCAGTGAATTAGGACAGGCTAATCAGCCCCAGCATTTT	CASSELGQANQPQHF
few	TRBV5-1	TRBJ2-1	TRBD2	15	TGCGCCAGCAGCTTCCGCGGGGGGGCCAATAATGAGCAGTTCTTC	CASSFRGGANNEQFF
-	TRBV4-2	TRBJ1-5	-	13	TGTGCCAGCAGCCTCGATTCGGCGGGGCCCCAGCATTTT	CASSLDSAGPQHF
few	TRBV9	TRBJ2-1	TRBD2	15	TGTGCCAGCAGCGCCAGCGGGGGGGCGTTCAATGAGCAGTTCTTC	CASSASGGAFNEQFF
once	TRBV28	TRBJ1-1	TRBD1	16	TGTGCCAGCAGTGACGGACAGGGGATTATGGGGGCTGAAGCTTTCTTT	CASSDGQGIMGAEAFF
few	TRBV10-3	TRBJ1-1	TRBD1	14	TGTGCCATCAGTGAGCCGGACAGGGGAACTGAAGCTTTCTTT	CAISEPDRGTEAFF
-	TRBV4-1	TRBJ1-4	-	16	TGCGCCAGCAGCCTCACAGCCGGGTGGGTGGGTGAAAAACTGTTTTTT	CASSLTAGWVGEKLFF
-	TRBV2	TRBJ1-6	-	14	TGTGCCAGTTTTTTGGGGGACGGCAATTCACCCCTCCACTTT	CASFLGDGNSPLHF
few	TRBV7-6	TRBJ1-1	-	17	TGTGCCAGCAGCTTAGGGTTGGGGGGTACAGGAGACACTGAAGCTTTCTTT	CASSLGLGGTGDTEAFF
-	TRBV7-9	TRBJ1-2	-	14	TGTGCCAGCAGCTTAAGTAGAACTAACTATGGCTACACCTTC	CASSLSRTNYGYTF
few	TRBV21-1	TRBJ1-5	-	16	TGTGCCAGCCCCCGGGACACCCGCTGGGACAATCAGCCCCAGCATTTT	CASPRDTRWDNQPQHF
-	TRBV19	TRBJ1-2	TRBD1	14	TGTGCCAGTAGTATCCGGGACAGGGTCTATGGCTACACCTTC	CASSIRDRVYGYTF
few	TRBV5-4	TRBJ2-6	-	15	TGTGCCAGCAGCCAGTCGGGCTCTGGGGCCAACGTCCTGACTTTC	CASSQSGSGANVLTF
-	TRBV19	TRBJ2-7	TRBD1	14	TGTGCCAGTAGTAGCGGACAGGGGGGCTACGAGCAGTACTTC	CASSSGQGGYEQYF
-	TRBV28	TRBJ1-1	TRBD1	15	TGTGCCAGCAGTTTGACACAGGGGATGAACACTGAAGCTTTCTTT	CASSLTQGMNTEAFF
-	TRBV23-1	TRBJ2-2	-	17	TGCGCCAGCAGTCCCCCCTCAGGGCGAAAGTGGACCGGGGAGCTGTTTTTT	CASSPPSGRKWTGELFF
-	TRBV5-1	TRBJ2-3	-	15	TGCGCCAGCAGCTTGGAGGGTAGGGCCACAGATACGCAGTATTTT	CASSLEGRATDTQYF
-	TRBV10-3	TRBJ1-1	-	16	TGTGCCATCAGTGAGTCGGCCCTCCAGGGGTTGACTGAAGCTTTCTTT	CAISESALQGLTEAFF
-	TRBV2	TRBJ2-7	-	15	TGTGCCAGCAGTGAATCCACAGGTCTTGCCTACGAGCAGTACTTC	CASSESTGLAYEQYF
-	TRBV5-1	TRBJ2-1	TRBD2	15	TGCGCCAGCGCCAGCGGGGATTCCTCCTACAATGAGCAGTTCTTC	CASASGDSSYNEQFF
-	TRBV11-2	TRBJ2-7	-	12	TGTGCCAGCAGCTTAGTCCCCACCGAGCAGTACTTC	CASSLVPTEQYF
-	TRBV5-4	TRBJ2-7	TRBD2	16	TGTGCCAGCAGCGACGCACTAGCGGGGGGCTCTTACGAGCAGTACTTC	CASSDALAGGSYEQYF
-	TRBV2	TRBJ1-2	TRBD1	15	TGTGCCAGCAGGCCCGACAGGGTTGCTAACTATGGCTACACCTTC	CASRPDRVANYGYTF
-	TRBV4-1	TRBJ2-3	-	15	TGCGCCAGCAGCCAAGATTGGCGGGGCCCAGATACGCAGTATTTT	CASSQDWRGPDTQYF
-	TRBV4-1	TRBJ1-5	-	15	TGCGCCAGCAGCCAAGGCAGGGGTGGAAGTCAGCCCCAGCATTTT	CASSQGRGGSQPQHF
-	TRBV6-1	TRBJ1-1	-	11	TGTGCCAGCAAGGGGAACACTGAAGCTTTCTTT	CASKGNTEAFF
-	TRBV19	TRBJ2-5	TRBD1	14	TGTGCCAGTAGTTCAACAGGGGCCCAAGAGACCCAGTACTTC	CASSSTGAQETQYF
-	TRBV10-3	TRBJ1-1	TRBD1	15	TGTGCCTCGAACCGGGACAGCGGGCTGAGCACTGAAGCTTTCTTT	CASNRDSGLSTEAFF
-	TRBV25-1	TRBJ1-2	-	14	TGTGCCAGCAGTGAAACAGGCAGGGTTGGGGGCTACACCTTC	CASSETGRVGGYTF
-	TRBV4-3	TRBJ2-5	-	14	TGCGCCAGCAGCCAAGATATAGGGTTGGAGACCCAGTACTTC	CASSQDIGLETQYF
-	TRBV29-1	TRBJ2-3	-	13	TGCAGCGTTGCCGGGGACTCCACAGATACGCAGTATTTT	CSVAGDSTDTQYF
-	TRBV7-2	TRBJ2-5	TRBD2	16	TGTGCCAGCAGCTTACAAGGCGGGGGGGTCCAAGAGACCCAGTACTTC	CASSLQGGGVQETQYF
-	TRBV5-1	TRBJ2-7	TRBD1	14	TGCGCCAGCAGCTTGGACGGGGACAGATCCCAAACCCACTTC	CASSLDGDRSQTHF
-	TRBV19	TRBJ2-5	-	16	TGTGCCAGTAGTATTAATTCAGTTACAGGATTGGAGACCCAGTACTTC	CASSINSVTGLETQYF
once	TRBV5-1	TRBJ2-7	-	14	TGCGCCAGCAGATTCAATGCAGCCATAGGGGAGCAGTACTTC	CASRFNAAIGEQYF
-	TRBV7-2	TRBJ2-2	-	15	TGTGCCAGCAGCTTAAGAGGGGGGAACACCGGGGAGCTGTTTTTT	CASSLRGGNTGELFF